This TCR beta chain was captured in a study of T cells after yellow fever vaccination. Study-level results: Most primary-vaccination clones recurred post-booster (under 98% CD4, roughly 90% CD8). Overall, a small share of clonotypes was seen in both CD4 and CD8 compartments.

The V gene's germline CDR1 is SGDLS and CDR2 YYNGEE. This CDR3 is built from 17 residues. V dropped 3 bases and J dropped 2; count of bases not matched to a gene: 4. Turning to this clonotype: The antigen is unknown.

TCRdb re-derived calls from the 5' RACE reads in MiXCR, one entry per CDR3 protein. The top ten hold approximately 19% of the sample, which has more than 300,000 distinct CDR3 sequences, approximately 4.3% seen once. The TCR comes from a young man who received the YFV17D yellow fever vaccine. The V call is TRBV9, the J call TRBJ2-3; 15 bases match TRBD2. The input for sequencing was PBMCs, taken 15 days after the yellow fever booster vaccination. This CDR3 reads CASSEGLAGGFTDTQYF. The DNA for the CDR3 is TGTGCCAGCAGCGAAGGACTAGCGGGGGGGTTCACAGATACGCAGTATTTT.